Following are 2 T cell receptor beta chains from one sample sequenced in a study of CD8+ T cells in alopecia areata listed by TCRdb under 2018. Library construction relied on the immunoSEQ multiplex PCR assay. For TCR sequencing, RNA was extracted from every sample and reverse transcribed into cDNA to serve as template. TCRdb obtained this table from immuneACCESS and retained in-frame rearrangements with V and J assigned. These tables miss some clones; where compared with another copy, unresolved V genes account for less than half of the shortfall, and the remainder is unexplained. The table gives more than 250,000 clones for this sample, with none occurring only once. Approximately 1.2% of the sample comes from the top ten. Pooled mouse cutaneous lymph node cells were stained for CD4, CD8alpha, NKG2D, NKG2ACE and other markers, then sorted on a BD Influx. Material: CD4+ T cells sorted from a lymph node. The source is a C3H/HeJ mouse with alopecia areata. The MHC haplotype found in this strain is H2-k.

Only a few counts were recorded for this clone. Gene and germline names: mouse. The CDR3 end is not reached by the read, which stops 4 residues before it; the germline J gene fills it in. The rearrangement links TRBV13-1 to TRBJ1-2, with D uncertain. This CDR3 region has 14 residues. The V gene lost 2 bases and the J gene lost 1 base, with 9 bases spanning the gap. Germline V gene sequence: CDR1 NSHNY, CDR2 SYGAGN. This CDR3 is CASSESEKNSDYTF. The sequenced CDR3 bases are TGTGCCAGCAGTGAGTCAGAAAAAAACTCC.

Comment on this clone: The germline and genes are mouse ones. Sequencing ends 4 residues short of the CDR3 end; the germline J gene provides the rest. V usage is TRBV1 and J usage is TRBJ1-1; TRBD1 agrees at 8 bases. CDR3 size: 12 residues. CDR1 and CDR2 from the germline V gene are NSQYPW and LRSPGD (reference sequence). This CDR3 is CTCSGTGREVFF. The covered CDR3 bases are TGCACCTGCAGTGGGACAGGGCGA.